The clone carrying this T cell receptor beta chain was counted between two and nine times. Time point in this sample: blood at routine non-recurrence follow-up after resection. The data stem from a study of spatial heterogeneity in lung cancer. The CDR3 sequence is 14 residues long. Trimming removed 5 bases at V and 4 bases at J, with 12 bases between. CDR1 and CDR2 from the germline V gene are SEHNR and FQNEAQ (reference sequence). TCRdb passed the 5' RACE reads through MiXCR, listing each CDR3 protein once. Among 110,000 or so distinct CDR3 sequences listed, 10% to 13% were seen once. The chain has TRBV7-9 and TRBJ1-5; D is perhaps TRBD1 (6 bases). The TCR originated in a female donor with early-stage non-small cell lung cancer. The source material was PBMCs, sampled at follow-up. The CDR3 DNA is TGTGCCAGCAGCCTACGACAGGATAATCAGCCCCAGCATTTT. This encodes CASSLRQDNQPQHF.